These 3 T cell receptor beta chains were sequenced from one sample in a study of cytomegalovirus exposure and HLA in healthy donors. PCR amplification relied on 60 Vbeta primers (plus 13 Jbeta primers). The table came from immunoSEQ multiplex PCR; TCRdb's copy has only in-frame clones and leaves some out. The table shows about 47,000 clones, with approximately 65% occurring only once. The sample consisted of PBMCs. These receptors were taken from a man aged 25 to 45 in good health and CMV-seronegative.

The rearrangement uses TRBV5-1 and TRBJ2-5, with D possibly matching TRBD2 (5 bases). The ends were cut back, 0 bases at V and 5 bases at J, with 14 bases in the middle. Germline values: CDR1 SGHRS, CDR2 YFSETQ. The length of the CDR3 is 15 residues. The CDR3 nucleotides read TGCGCCAGCAGCTTGGTCGGAGGCCCCCTGGAGACCCAGTACTTC. Residues: CASSLVGGPLETQYF.

This clone is large (0.1 to 1%) in the sample. The chain carries TRBV6-5 and TRBJ2-6; TRBD2 aligns across 11 bases. With 2 bases clipped from V and 3 bases from J, the junction kept 0 bases outside the gene matches. This CDR3 has 16 amino acids. In germline, CDR1 is MNHEY, CDR2 SVGAGI. CDR3 coding DNA: TGTGCCAGCAGTTACACTAGCGGGAGTGGGGCCAACGTCCTGACTTTC. Translating it yields CASSYTSGSGANVLTF.

The V and J genes are TRBV23-1 and TRBJ2-7; TRBD2 is a possible D gene (5 bases). TRBV23-1 is recorded as an ORF, its role being uncertain. The ends were cut back, 4 bases at V and 0 bases at J, with 16 bases in the middle. The CDR3 extends over 16 amino acids. CDR3 nucleotides: TGCGCCAGCAGTCTTCTTTTCTTGGGGAGCTCCTACGAGCAGTACTTC. Protein product: CASSLLFLGSSYEQYF.